One sample yielded the 3 T cell receptor beta chains listed below, sequenced in a study of response to subunit inactivated influenza vaccine (dated by TCRdb to about 2018). Receptor amplification or capture employed RT-PCR. TCRdb lists the instrument as Illumina HiSeq 2500. TCRdb reanalyzed the raw reads on its own, using fastp at Q25 for trimming and MiXCR for clone calling, and kept in-frame beta chains. Entries that share a CDR3 protein sequence are merged under the most common genes and DNA. For this sample the table gives approximately 570,000 distinct CDR3 sequences, of which 7.5% to 8.5% were detected only once. 10% to 15% of the sample comes from the top ten. The sample in question was PBMCs from blood, obtained around 25 months after vaccination. The receptors here all came from a man between 50 and 75 years old who received an inactivated influenza vaccine. Donor details come from another sample of the same person, matched by shared clones.

This clonotype was observed many times. The V and J genes are TRBV6-5 and TRBJ2-7, with 13 bases matching TRBD2. CDR1 is MNHEY and CDR2 is SVGAGI in the germline V gene. Unmatched junction bases numbered 2, after V lost 0 bases and J lost 3 bases. The CDR3 runs to 16 residues. Here the CDR3 reads CASSYSGLAGHYEQYF. CDR3 bases: TGTGCCAGCAGTTACTCGGGACTAGCGGGGCACTACGAGCAGTACTTC.

There are a few counts of this clonotype. The chain recombines TRBV20-1 with TRBJ2-1, with TRBD1 identical over 10 bases. Per germline, CDR1 DFQATT and CDR2 SNEGSKA (reference sequence). This CDR3 contains 15 residues. V trimming: 4 bases; J trimming: 10 bases; junction bases outside the gene matches: 13. The DNA for the CDR3 is TGCAGTGCTACTCGGCGAGACAGGGGGCTTCGGGAGCAGTTCTTC. This encodes CSATRRDRGLREQFF.

At least ten counts were recorded for this clonotype. The chain joins TRBV7-2 to TRBJ2-7; D is uncertain. Per the germline V gene, CDR1 is SGHTA and CDR2 is FQGNSA. The CDR3 loop spans 11 amino acids. V was cut by 2 bases and J by 7 bases, with 6 bases left in between. The CDR3 region is CASSLLHEQYF. The CDR3 DNA follows: TGTGCCAGCAGCTTACTTCATGAGCAGTACTTC.